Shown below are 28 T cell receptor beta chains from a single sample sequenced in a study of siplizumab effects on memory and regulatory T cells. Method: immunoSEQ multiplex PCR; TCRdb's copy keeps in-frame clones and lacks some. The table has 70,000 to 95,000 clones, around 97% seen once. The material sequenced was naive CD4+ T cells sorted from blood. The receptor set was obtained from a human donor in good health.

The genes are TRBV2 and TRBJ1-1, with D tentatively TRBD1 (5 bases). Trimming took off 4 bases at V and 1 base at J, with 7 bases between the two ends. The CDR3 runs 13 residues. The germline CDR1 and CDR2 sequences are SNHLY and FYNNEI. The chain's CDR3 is CASSVGENTEAFF. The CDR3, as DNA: TGTGCCAGCAGTGTAGGGGAGAACACTGAAGCTTTCTTT.

The CDR3 DNA is TGTGCCAGCACCGGCGGGGGGATCTACAATGAGCAGTTCTTC. This codes for CASTGGGIYNEQFF. This chain links TRBV2 with TRBJ2-1; 8 nucleotides line up with TRBD2. CDR1 and CDR2 from the germline V gene are SNHLY and FYNNEI. With 7 bases clipped from V and 3 bases from J, the junction kept 5 bases outside the gene matches. This CDR3 contains 14 residues.

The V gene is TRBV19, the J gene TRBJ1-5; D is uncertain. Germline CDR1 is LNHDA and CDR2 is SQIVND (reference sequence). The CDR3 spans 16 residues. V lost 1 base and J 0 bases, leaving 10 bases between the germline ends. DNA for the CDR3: TGTGCCAGTAGTATAGTAGCGGGGTTTAGCAATCAGCCCCAGCATTTT. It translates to CASSIVAGFSNQPQHF.

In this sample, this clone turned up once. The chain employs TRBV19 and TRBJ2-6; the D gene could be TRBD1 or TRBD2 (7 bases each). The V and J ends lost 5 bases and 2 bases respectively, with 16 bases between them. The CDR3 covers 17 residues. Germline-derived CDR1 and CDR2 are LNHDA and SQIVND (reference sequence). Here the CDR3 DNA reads TGTGCCAGTAGTCCATCGACAGGGAGGGCTGGGGCCAACGTCCTGACTTTC. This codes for CASSPSTGRAGANVLTF.

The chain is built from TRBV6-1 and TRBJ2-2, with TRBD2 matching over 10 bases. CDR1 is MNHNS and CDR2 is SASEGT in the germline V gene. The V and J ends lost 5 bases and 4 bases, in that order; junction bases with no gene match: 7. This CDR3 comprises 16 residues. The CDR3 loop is CASSQVAGGTTGELFF. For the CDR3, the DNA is TGTGCCAGCAGTCAAGTAGCGGGGGGCACCACCGGGGAGCTGTTTTTT.

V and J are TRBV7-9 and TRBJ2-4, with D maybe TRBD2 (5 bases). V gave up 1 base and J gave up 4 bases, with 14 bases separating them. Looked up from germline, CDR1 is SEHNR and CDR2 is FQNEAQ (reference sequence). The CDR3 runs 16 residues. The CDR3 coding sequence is TGTGCCAGCAGCTTAGAGGGAGCAGTTATAAAAAACATTCAGTACTTC. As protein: CASSLEGAVIKNIQYF.

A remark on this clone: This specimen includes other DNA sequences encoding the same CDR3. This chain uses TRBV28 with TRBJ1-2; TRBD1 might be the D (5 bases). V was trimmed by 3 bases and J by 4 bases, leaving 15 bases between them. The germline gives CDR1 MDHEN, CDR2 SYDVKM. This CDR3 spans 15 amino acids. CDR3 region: CASSFGQGDIYGYTF. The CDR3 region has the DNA TGTGCCAGCAGTTTCGGGCAGGGAGATATCTATGGCTACACCTTC.

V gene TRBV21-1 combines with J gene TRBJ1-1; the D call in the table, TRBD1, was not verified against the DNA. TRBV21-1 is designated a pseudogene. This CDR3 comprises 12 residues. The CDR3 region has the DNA TGTGCCCAAACTGGGGACACATGGTCCGCTTTCTTT. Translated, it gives CAQTGDTWSAFF.

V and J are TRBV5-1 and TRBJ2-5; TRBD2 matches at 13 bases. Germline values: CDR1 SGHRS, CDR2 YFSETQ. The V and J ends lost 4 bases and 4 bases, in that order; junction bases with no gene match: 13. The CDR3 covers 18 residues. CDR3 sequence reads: CASSPTILTSGGRETQYF. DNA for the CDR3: TGCGCCAGCAGCCCGACAATTTTGACTAGCGGGGGGAGAGAGACCCAGTACTTC.

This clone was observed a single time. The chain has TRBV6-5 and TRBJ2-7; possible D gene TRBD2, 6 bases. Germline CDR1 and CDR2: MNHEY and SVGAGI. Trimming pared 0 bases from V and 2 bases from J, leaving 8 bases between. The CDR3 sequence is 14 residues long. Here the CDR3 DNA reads TGTGCCAGCAGTTACTCGGGAGGTACCTACGAGCAGTACTTC. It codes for CASSYSGGTYEQYF.

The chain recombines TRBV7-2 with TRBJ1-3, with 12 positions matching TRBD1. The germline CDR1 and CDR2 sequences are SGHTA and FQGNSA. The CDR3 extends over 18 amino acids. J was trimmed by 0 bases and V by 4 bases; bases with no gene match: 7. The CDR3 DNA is TGTGCCAGCAGCTCCACCGGGACAGGGGGCATCTCTGGAAACACCATATATTTT. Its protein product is CASSSTGTGGISGNTIYF.

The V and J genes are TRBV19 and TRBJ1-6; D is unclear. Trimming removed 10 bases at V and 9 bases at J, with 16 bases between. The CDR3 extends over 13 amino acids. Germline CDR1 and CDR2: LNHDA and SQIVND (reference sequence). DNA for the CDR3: TGTGCCACCGCGAGGACGATTCTTTCACCCCTCCACTTT. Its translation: CATARTILSPLHF.

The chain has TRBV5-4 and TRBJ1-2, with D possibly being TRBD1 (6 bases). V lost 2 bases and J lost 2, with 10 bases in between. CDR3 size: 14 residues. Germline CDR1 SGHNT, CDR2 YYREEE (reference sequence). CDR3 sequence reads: CASSLGGENYGYTF. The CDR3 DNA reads TGTGCCAGCAGCTTAGGGGGTGAGAACTATGGCTACACCTTC.

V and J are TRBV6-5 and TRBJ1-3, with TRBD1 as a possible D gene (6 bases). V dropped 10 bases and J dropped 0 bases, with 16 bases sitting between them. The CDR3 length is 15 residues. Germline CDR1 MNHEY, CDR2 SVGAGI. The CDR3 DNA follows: TGTGCCACCATAAGGGACACGAGCTCTGGAAACACCATATATTTT. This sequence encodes CATIRDTSSGNTIYF.

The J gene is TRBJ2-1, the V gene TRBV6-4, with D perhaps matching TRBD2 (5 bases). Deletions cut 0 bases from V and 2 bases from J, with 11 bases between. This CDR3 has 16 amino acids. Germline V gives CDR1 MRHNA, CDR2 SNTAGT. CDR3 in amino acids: CASSDSASPPYNEQFF. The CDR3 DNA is TGTGCCAGCAGTGACTCGGCTAGCCCCCCCTACAATGAGCAGTTCTTC.

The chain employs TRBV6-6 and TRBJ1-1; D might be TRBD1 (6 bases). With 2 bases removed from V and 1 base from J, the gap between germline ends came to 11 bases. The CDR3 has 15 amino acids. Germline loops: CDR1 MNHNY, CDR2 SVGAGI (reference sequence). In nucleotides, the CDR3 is TGTGCCAGCAGTTACGCCCCGGGACAGAACACTGAAGCTTTCTTT. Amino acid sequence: CASSYAPGQNTEAFF.

The CDR3 loop reads CASSQDPGRDRGSDTEAFF. The DNA for the CDR3 is TGCGCCAGCAGCCAAGATCCCGGCCGGGACAGGGGCTCTGACACTGAAGCTTTCTTT. The V gene is TRBV4-1, the J gene TRBJ1-1, with TRBD1 identical over 10 bases. The length of the CDR3 is 19 residues. Germline V lookup: CDR1 MGHRA, CDR2 YSYEKL. J was trimmed by 3 bases and V by 0 bases; bases with no gene match: 13.

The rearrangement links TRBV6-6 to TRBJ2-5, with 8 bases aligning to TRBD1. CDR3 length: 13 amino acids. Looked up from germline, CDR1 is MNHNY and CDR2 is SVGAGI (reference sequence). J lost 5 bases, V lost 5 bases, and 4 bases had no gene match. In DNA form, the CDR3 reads TGTGCCAGCAGTCCCTGGACAGGGGAGACCCAGTACTTC. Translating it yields CASSPWTGETQYF.

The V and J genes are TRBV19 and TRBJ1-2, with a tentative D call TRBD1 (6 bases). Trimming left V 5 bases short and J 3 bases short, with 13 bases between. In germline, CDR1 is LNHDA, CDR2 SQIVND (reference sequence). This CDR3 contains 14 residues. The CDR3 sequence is CASSVQGVDYGYTF. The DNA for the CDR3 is TGTGCCAGTAGTGTACAGGGTGTGGACTATGGCTACACCTTC.

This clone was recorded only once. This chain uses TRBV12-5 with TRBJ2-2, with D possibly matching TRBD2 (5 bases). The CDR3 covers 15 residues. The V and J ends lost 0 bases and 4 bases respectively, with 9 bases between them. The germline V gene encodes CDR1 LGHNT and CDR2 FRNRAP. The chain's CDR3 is CASGLVEGSTGELFF. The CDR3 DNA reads TGTGCTAGTGGTTTGGTAGAGGGTTCCACCGGGGAGCTGTTTTTT.

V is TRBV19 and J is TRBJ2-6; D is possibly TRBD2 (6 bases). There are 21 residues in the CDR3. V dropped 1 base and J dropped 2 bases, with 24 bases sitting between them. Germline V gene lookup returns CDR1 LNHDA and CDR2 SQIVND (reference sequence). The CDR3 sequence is CASSIAGIGRWGDAGANVLTF. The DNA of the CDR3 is TGTGCCAGTAGTATAGCGGGGATTGGACGTTGGGGGGACGCTGGGGCCAACGTCCTGACTTTC. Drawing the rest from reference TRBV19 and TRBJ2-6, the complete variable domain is DGGITQSPKYLFRKEGQNVTLSCEQNLNHDAMYWYRQDPGQGLRLIYYSQIVNDFQKGDIAEGYSVSREKKESFPLTVTSAQKNPTAFYLCASSIAGIGRWGDAGANVLTFGAGSRLTVL.

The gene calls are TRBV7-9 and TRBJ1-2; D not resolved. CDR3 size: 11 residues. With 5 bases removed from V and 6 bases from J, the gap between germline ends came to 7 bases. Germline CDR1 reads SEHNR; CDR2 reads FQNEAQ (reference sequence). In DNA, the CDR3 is TGTGCCAGCAGCCTCATAGATGGCTACACCTTC. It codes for CASSLIDGYTF.

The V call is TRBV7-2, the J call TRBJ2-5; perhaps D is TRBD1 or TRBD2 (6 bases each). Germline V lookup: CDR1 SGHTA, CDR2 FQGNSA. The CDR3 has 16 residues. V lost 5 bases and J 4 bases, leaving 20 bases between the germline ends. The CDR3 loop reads CASSPQSLGGAETQYF. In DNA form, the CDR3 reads TGTGCCAGCAGCCCTCAATCCCTGGGGGGCGCAGAGACCCAGTACTTC.

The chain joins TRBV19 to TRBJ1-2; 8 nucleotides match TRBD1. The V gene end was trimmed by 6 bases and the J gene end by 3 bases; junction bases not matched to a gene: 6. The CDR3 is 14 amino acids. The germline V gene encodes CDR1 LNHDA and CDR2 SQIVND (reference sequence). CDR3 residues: CASSRQGRDYGYTF. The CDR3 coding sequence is TGTGCCAGTAGCCGACAGGGGAGGGACTATGGCTACACCTTC.

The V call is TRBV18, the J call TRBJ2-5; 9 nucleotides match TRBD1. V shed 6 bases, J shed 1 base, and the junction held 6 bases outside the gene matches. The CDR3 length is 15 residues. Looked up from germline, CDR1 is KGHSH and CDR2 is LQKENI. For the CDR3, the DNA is TGTGCCAGCTCGCGTGGACAGGGGATCCAAGAGACCCAGTACTTC. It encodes CASSRGQGIQETQYF.

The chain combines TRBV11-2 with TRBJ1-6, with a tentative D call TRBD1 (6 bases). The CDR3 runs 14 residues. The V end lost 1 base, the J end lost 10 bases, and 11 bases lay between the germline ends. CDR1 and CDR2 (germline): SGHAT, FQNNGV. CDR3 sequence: CASSLVQGWSPLHF. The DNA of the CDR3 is TGTGCCAGCAGCTTAGTCCAGGGGTGGTCACCCCTCCACTTT.

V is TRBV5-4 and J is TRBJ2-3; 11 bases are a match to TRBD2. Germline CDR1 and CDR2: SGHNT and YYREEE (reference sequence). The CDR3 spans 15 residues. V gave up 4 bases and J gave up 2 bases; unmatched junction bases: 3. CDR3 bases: TGTGCCAGCAGCATGGGACTAGCGGACACAGATACGCAGTATTTT. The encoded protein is CASSMGLADTDTQYF.

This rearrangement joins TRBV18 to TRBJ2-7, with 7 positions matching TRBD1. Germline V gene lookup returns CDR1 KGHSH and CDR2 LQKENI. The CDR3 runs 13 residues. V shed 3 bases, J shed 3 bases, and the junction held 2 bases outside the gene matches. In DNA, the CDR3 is TGTGCCAGCTCACCGGGACAGATCTACGAGCAGTACTTC. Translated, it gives CASSPGQIYEQYF.